Given below is one T cell receptor beta chain in context. Method: immunoSEQ multiplex PCR; TCRdb's copy keeps in-frame clones and lacks some. The sample lists under 350,000 clones, about 86% occurring once. In terms of age and location, participants ranged from roughly 18 to 100 years and lived in about 25 US areas. Participant-reported clinical history was the basis for cohort assignment. This CDR3 contains 14 residues. Trimming shortened V by 3 bases and J by 5 bases, and 13 bases separated the two germline ends. Germline V gives CDR1 LNHDA, CDR2 SQIVND (reference sequence). These data originate in a study of blood T cell repertoires in COVID-19. At the level of the study: Researchers got acute and convalescent COVID-19 samples from the United States, Italy and Spain. Nucleic acid was either cDNA or gDNA, and it came from T cells, B-cell-depleted T cells, or PBMCs.

The sequencing input was PBMCs or T cells enriched from blood (not recorded which). The chain recombines TRBV19 with TRBJ1-1; no firm D call. The TCR sequence derives from a woman aged 40 to 50 with acute COVID-19. CDR3 sequence (DNA): TGTGCCAGTAGTATGATACAGACCCGGACTGAAGCTTTCTTT. Translating it yields CASSMIQTRTEAFF.